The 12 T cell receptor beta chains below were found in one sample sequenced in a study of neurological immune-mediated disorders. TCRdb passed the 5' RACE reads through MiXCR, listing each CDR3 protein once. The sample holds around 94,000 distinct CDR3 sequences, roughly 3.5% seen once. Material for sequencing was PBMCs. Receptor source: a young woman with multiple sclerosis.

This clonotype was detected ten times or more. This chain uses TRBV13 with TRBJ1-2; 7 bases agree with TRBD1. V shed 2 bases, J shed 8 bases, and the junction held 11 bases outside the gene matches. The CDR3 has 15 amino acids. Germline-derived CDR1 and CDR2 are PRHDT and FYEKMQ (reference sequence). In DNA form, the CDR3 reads TGTGCCAGCAGCTTAAACCCTGACAGGGTAGGCGGCTACACCTTC. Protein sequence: CASSLNPDRVGGYTF.

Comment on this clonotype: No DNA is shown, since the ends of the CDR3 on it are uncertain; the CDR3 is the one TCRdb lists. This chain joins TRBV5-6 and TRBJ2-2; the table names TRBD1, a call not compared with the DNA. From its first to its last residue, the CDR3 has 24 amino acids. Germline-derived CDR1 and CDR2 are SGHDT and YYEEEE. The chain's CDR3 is CASSLEPGSKNIQYFGAGTGELFF.

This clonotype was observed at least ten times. Here the CDR3 DNA reads TGTGCCAGCAGTGGACTTGGGAGCGGGGAACCCTACGAGCAGTACTTC. It specifies CASSGLGSGEPYEQYF. The chain uses TRBV6-1 and TRBJ2-7; the match to TRBD2 covers 7 bases. Germline CDR1 reads MNHNS; CDR2 reads SASEGT. The V segment lost 4 bases and the J segment 2 bases; nucleotides outside the gene matches: 11. This CDR3 region has 16 residues.

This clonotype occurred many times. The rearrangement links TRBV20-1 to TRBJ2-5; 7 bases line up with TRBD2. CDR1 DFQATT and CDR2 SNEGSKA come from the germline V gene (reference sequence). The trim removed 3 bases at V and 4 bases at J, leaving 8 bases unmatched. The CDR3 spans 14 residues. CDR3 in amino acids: CSASGGYPRETQYF. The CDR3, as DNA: TGCAGTGCTAGCGGGGGGTACCCCCGAGAGACCCAGTACTTC.

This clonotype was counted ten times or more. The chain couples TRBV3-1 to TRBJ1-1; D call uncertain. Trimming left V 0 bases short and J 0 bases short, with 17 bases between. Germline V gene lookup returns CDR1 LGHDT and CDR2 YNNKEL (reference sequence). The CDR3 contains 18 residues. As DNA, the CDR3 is TGTGCCAGCAGCCAAGACCGAACAACAGCAATCTTGAACACTGAAGCTTTCTTT. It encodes CASSQDRTTAILNTEAFF. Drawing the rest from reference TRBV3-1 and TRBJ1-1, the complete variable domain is DTAVSQTPKYLVTQMGNDKSIKCEQNLGHDTMYWYKQDSKKFLKIMFSYNNKELIINETVPNRFSPKSPDKAHLNLHINSLELGDSAVYFCASSQDRTTAILNTEAFFGQGTRLTVV.

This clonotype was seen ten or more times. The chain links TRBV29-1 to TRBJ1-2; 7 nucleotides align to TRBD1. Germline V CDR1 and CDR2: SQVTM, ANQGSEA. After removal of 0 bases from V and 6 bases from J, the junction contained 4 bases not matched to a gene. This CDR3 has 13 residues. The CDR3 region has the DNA TGCAGCGTTGAAGATCAACAGGGGAATGGCTACACCTTC. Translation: CSVEDQQGNGYTF.

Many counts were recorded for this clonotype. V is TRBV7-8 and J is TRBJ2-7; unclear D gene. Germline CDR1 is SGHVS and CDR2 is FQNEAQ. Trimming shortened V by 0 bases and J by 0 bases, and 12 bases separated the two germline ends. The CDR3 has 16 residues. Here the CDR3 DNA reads TGTGCCAGCAGCTTAGCCCCCGGGCGAAACTCCTACGAGCAGTACTTC. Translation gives CASSLAPGRNSYEQYF.

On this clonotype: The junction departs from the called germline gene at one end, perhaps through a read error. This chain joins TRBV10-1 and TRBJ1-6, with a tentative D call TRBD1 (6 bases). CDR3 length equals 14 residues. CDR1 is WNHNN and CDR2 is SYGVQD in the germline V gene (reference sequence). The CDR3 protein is CASNLDSYNSTLNF. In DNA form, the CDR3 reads TGCGCCAGCAATCTGGACAGCTATAATTCAACCCTCAACTTT.

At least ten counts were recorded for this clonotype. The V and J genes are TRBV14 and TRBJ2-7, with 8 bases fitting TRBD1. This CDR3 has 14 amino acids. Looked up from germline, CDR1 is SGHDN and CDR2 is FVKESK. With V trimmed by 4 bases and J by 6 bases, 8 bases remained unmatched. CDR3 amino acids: CASSPLRGPGEQYF. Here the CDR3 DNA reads TGTGCCAGCAGCCCTCTCAGGGGGCCGGGCGAGCAGTACTTC.

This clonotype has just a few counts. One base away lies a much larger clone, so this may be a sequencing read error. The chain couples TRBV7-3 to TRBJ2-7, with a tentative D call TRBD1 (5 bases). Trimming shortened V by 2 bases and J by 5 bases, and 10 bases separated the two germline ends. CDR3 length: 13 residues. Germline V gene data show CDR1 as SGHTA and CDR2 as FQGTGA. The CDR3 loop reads CASSLGAFNEQYF. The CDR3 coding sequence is TGTGCCAGCAGCTTAGGGGCATTCAACGAGCAGTACTTC.

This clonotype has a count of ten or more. Here the CDR3 reads CASSPFPGVIADTQYF. CDR3 coding DNA: TGTGCCAGCTCACCATTCCCCGGGGTAATAGCAGATACGCAGTATTTT. The chain joins TRBV18 to TRBJ2-3; D is perhaps TRBD2 (5 bases). CDR1 is KGHSH and CDR2 is LQKENI in the germline V gene. The CDR3 sequence is 16 residues long. V was cut by 2 bases and J by 4 bases, with 16 bases left in between.

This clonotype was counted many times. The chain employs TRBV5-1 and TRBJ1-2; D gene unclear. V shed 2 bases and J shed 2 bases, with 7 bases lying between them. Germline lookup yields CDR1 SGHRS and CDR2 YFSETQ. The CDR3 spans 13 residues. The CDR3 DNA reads TGCGCCAGCAGCTTATCAGTGAACTATGGCTACACCTTC. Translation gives CASSLSVNYGYTF.